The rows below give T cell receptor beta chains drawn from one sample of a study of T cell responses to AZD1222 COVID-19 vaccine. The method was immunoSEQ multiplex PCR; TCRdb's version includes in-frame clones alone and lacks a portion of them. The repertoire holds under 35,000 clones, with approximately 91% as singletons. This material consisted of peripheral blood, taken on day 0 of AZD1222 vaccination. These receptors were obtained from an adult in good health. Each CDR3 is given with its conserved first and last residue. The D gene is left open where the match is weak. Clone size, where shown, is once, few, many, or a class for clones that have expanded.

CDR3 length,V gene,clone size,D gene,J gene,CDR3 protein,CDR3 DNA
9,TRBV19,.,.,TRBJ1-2,CAGVGGYTF,TGTGCCGGTGTGGGGGGCTACACCTTC
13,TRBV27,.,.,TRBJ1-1,CASGGKPLHEAFF,TGTGCCAGCGGTGGGAAGCCGCTACATGAAGCTTTCTTT
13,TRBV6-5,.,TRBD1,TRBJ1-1,CASRPDRGREAFF,TGTGCCAGCAGACCCGACAGGGGGAGAGAAGCTTTCTTT
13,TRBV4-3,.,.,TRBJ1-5,CASSQDAFSPQHF,TGCGCCAGCAGCCAAGACGCCTTTTCGCCCCAGCATTTT
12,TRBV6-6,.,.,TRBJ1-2,CASEKRDYGYTF,TGTGCCAGCGAAAAAAGGGACTATGGCTACACCTTC
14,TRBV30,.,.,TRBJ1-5,CAWNRGGSNQPQHF,TGTGCCTGGAACCGGGGCGGTAGCAATCAGCCCCAGCATTTT
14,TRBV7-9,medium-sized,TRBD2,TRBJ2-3,CASSLAGLAGPQYF,TGTGCCAGCAGCTTAGCGGGACTAGCGGGGCCTCAGTATTTT
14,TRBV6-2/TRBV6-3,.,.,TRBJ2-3,CASSYSTTADTQYF,TGTGCCAGCAGTTATTCCACAACGGCAGATACGCAGTATTTT
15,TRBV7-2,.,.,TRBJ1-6,CASSLTSSYNSPLHF,TGTGCCAGCAGCTTAACGAGCTCCTATAATTCACCCCTCCACTTT
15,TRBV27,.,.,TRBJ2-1,CASSSGVSQSNEQFF,TGTGCCAGCAGTTCGGGGGTCTCCCAATCTAATGAGCAGTTCTTC
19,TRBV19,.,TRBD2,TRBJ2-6,CASLPGTSEGKAGANVLTF,TGTGCCAGTTTACCCGGGACTAGCGAAGGGAAGGCCGGGGCCAACGTCCTGACTTTC
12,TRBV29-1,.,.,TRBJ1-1,CSVREAVGEAFF,TGCAGCGTTCGTGAGGCGGTTGGTGAAGCTTTCTTT
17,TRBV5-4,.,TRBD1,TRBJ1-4,CASSGQGGGPNNEKLFF,TGTGCCAGCAGCGGACAGGGTGGGGGACCCAACAATGAAAAACTGTTTTTT
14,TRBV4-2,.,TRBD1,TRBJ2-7,CASSQVGDSYEQYF,TGTGCCAGCAGCCAAGTGGGGGACAGCTACGAGCAGTACTTC
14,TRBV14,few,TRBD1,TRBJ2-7,CASSPRQGRVEQYF,TGTGCCAGCAGCCCGAGACAGGGGCGTGTCGAGCAGTACTTC
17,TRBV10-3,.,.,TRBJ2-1,CAISESIQATNYNEQFF,TGTGCCATCAGTGAGTCGATCCAGGCGACTAACTACAATGAGCAGTTCTTC
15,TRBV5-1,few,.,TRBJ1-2,CASSLGQVANYGYTF,TGCGCCAGCAGCTTGGGGCAGGTAGCTAACTATGGCTACACCTTC
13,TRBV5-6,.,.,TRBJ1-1,CASSLYSGTEAFF,TGTGCCAGCAGCTTGTACAGTGGAACTGAAGCTTTCTTT
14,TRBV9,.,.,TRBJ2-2,CASRWGRSGGELFF,TGTGCCAGCAGGTGGGGGAGATCGGGCGGGGAGCTGTTTTTT
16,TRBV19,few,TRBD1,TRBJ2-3,CASSIRQGSSTDTQYF,TGTGCCAGTAGTATACGACAGGGTTCTAGCACAGATACGCAGTATTTT
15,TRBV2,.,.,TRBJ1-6,CASSEGGGHNSPLHF,TGTGCCAGCAGTGAAGGAGGGGGACATAATTCACCCCTCCACTTT
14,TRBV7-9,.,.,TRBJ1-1,CASSPMGRNTEAFF,TGTGCCAGCAGCCCGATGGGAAGGAACACTGAAGCTTTCTTT
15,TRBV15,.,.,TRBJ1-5,CATSVHRVPNQPQHF,TGTGCCACCAGTGTCCACAGGGTACCCAATCAGCCCCAGCATTTT
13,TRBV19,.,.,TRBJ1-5,CASSIGLGQPQHF,TGTGCCAGTAGTATCGGCCTAGGTCAGCCCCAGCATTTT
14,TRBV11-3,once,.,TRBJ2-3,CASSPRTGSDTQYF,TGTGCCAGCAGCCCCAGAACAGGGTCAGATACGCAGTATTTT
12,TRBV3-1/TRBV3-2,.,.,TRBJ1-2,CASSQAWNGYTF,TGTGCCAGCAGCCAAGCTTGGAATGGCTACACCTTC
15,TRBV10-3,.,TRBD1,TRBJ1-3,CAISSTGNSGNTIYF,TGTGCCATCAGCTCGACAGGGAATTCTGGAAACACCATATATTTT
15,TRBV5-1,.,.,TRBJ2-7,CASSLPGLVSYEQYF,TGCGCCAGCAGCCTCCCGGGACTCGTCTCCTACGAGCAGTACTTC
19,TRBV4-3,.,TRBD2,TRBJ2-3,CASSQGRRGGPNLTDTQYF,TGCGCCAGCAGCCAAGGGCGACGGGGGGGACCCAATCTCACAGATACGCAGTATTTT
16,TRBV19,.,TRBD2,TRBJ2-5,CASSIVSGGLQETQYF,TGTGCCAGTAGTATAGTGAGCGGGGGGCTGCAAGAGACCCAGTACTTC
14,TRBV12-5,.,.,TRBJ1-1,CASAPTVMITEAFF,TGTGCTAGTGCCCCGACAGTGATGATCACTGAAGCTTTCTTT
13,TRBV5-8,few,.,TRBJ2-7,CASSIQGGDEQYF,TGTGCCAGCTCGATCCAGGGCGGGGACGAGCAGTACTTC
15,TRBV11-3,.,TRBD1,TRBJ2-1,CASSSGTGDGNEQFF,TGTGCCAGCAGTTCCGGGACAGGGGATGGCAATGAGCAGTTCTTC
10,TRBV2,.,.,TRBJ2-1,CASLSGVQFF,TGTGCCAGCTTGAGCGGCGTGCAGTTCTTC
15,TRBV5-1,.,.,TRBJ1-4,CASSLMGGINEKLFF,TGCGCCAGCAGCTTGATGGGGGGTATAAATGAAAAACTGTTTTTT
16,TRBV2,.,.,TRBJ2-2,CASSGKIVLNTGELFF,TGTGCCAGCAGTGGGAAGATAGTCCTGAACACCGGGGAGCTGTTTTTT
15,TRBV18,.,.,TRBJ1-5,CASSPFGRSNQPQHF,TGTGCCAGCTCACCTTTTGGGCGCAGCAATCAGCCCCAGCATTTT
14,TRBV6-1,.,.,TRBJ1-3,CASSSPGTGNTIYF,TGTGCCAGCAGCTCACCAGGCACTGGAAACACCATATATTTT
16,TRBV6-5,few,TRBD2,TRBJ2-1,CASSYSGLAGNNEQFF,TGTGCCAGCAGTTACTCGGGACTAGCGGGTAACAATGAGCAGTTCTTC
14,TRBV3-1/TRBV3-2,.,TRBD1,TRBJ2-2,CASSQIQGSGELFF,TGTGCCAGCAGCCAAATACAGGGGTCCGGGGAGCTGTTTTTT
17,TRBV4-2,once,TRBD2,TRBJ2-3,CASSQVRGGTSTDTQYF,TGTGCCAGCAGCCAAGTACGGGGGGGGACCTCCACAGATACGCAGTATTTT
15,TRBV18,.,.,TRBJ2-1,CASSPRSSSYNEQFF,TGTGCCAGCTCACCCCGGTCTAGTTCCTACAATGAGCAGTTCTTC
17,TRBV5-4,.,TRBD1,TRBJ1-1,CASRSRQGANSGIEAFF,TGTGCCAGCAGGTCTCGACAGGGGGCGAATTCTGGGATAGAAGCTTTCTTT
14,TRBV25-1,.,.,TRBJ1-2,CASSEEEVDYGYTF,TGTGCCAGCAGTGAGGAGGAGGTGGACTATGGCTACACCTTC
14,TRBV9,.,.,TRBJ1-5,CASSETPLGQPQHF,TGTGCCAGCAGCGAGACACCCCTGGGGCAGCCCCAGCATTTT
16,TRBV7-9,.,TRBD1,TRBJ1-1,CASSPDRGSVNTEAFF,TGTGCCAGCAGCCCCGACAGGGGATCGGTTAACACTGAAGCTTTCTTT